The sequence of this TCR beta chain was determined in a study of T cell clonotyping in hematopoietic cell transplantation. Study at large: Pretransplant recipient samples were taken after cytoreduction. Study-level findings and limits: Without cell sorting, CD4 versus CD8 contributions remain unresolved. Recipient TCR diversity dropped after transplant; expanded clonotypes rose from day 30 to 180.

Sample time point: recipient sample about 28 days before transplant, after cytoreduction. The V segment lost 0 bases and the J segment 2 bases; nucleotides outside the gene matches: 2. Germline CDR1 and CDR2: MNHEY and SVGAGI. The CDR3 is 15 residues long. Concerning this clone itself: No antigen is known for it.

The assay was immunoSEQ multiplex PCR, and TCRdb's table has in-frame clones only and misses some. The data hold about 41,000 clones, with 85% observed a single time. The receptor was derived from a man in his sixties with acute myeloid leukemia. Some clones in this sample may be carry-over from other donors' samples. The chain employs TRBV6-5 and TRBJ2-7, with 9 positions matching TRBD1. Sample: peripheral blood mononuclear cells, taken before stem cell transplant. DNA for the CDR3: TGTGCCAGCAGTTACTCGGACAGGGGACCCTACGAGCAGTACTTC. The encoded protein is CASSYSDRGPYEQYF.